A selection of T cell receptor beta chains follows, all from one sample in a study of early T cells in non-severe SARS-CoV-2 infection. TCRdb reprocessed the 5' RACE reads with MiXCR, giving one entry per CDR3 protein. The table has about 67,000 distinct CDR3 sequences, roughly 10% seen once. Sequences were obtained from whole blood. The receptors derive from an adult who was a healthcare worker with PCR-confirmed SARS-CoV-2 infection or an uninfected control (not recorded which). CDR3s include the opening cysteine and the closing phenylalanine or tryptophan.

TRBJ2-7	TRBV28	CASSLSNRGAEQYF
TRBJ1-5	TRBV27	CASSFTGGRPQHF
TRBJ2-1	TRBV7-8	CASSLFQTSYNEQFF
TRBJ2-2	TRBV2	CASRRMGPATGELFF
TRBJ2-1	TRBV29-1	CSLRRDGEQFF
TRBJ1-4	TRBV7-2	CASSQYGDEKLFF
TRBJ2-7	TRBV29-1	CSVEEGAYEQYF
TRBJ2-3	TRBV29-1	CSVLRGFDTQYF
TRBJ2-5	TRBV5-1	CASSVEPSMETQYF
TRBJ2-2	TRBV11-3	CASSFGTGYTGELFF
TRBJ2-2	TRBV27	CASSFLQDRTGELFF
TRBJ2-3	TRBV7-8	CASSLRLAGGVETDTQYF
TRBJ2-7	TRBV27	CASTRTGSFRGEQYF
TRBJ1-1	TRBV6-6	CASSPDRGGGTEAFF
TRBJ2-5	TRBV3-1	CASSQDGNYPKETQYF
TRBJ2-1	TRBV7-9	CASSPSPGGIDNEQFF
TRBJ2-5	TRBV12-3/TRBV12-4	CASRPGPLKETQYF
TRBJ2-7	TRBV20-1	CSASGQYYEQYF
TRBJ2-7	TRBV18	CASSPPDTYEQYF
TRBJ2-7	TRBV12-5	CASGEIQGGSYEQYF
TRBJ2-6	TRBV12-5	CASGRGGAGANVLTF
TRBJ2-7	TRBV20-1	CSASPNAAGKLYF
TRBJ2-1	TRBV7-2	CASTQHGQLTNEQFF
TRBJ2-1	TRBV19	CASSMFRTSGGSYNEQFF
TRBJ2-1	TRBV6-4	CASSSGTSDLNEQFF
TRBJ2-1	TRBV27	CASSLSVAAQGQQFF
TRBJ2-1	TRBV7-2	CASSLVGRGVYNEQFF
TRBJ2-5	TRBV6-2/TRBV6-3	CASTGQEETQYF
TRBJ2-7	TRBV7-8	CASSSHMVPGTETYYEQYF
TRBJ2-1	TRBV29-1	CSTRAGTGFNEQFF
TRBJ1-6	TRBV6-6	CASSYPRGFGNSPLHF
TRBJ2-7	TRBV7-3	CASSPGGSSYEQYF
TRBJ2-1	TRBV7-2	CASSFGVWSYNEQFF
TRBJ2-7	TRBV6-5	CASSYLGNEQYF
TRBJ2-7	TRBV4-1	CASSQPGQGSYEQYF
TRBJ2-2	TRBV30	CAWTGSPNTGEQFF
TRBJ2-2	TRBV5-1	CASSWDTNTGEMFF
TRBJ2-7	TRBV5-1	CASSNTPDRVHEQYF
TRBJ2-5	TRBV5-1	CASSYRRSTPGGETQYF
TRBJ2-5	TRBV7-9	CASSRAGGMYETQYF
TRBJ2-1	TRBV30	CASLGVSSYNEQFF
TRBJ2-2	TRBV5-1	CASSLGARTTGELFF
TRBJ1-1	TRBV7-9	CASSLVQMWNTEAFF
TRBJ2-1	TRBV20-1	CSARVPGPAANEQFF
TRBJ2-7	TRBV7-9	CASSLDAGQGFSEQYF
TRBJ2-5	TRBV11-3	CASSPGGTVETQYF